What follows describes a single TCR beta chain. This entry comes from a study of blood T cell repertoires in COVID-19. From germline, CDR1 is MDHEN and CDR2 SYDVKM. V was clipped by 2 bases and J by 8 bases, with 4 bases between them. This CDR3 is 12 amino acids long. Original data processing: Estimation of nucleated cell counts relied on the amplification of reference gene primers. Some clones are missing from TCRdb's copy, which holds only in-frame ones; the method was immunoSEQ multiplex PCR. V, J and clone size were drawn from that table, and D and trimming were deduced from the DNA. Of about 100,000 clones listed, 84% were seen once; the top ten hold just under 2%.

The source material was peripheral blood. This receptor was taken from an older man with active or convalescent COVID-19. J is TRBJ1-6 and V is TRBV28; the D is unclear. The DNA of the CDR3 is TGTGCCAGCAGTTTAAGCGATTCACCCCTCCACTTT. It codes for CASSLSDSPLHF. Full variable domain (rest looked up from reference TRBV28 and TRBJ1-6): DVKVTQSSRYLVKRTGEKVFLECVQDMDHENMFWYRQDPGLGLRLIYFSYDVKMKEKGDIPEGYSVSREKKERFSLILESASTNQTSMYLCASSLSDSPLHFGNGTRLTVT.